The 5 T cell receptor beta chains given below trace back to one sample, sequenced in a study of T cell repertoires in cytomegalovirus infection. These TCRs are of unknown antigen specificity. TCRdb recomputed calls from the reads with MiXCR, one row per CDR3 protein. Here the sample spans around 540,000 distinct CDR3 sequences, around 30% being singletons. Sequenced here: cultured PBMCs, sampled from culture after CMV antigen stimulation. These receptors all come from a human donor in good health (CMV status not recorded). Some clones in this sample may be carry-over from other donors' samples.

The chain couples TRBV11-2 to TRBJ1-2; possible D gene TRBD1, 5 bases. Germline CDR1 SGHAT, CDR2 FQNNGV. The CDR3 has 15 amino acids. V was trimmed by 6 bases and J by 2 bases, leaving 16 bases between them. CDR3 DNA sequence: TGTGCCAGCAGGCCCAGTCCGGGGGGAAACTATGGCTACACCTTC. Amino acid sequence: CASRPSPGGNYGYTF.

This clonotype was picked up a small number of times. This chain joins TRBV2 and TRBJ1-2; 9 nucleotides line up with TRBD1. The V segment lost 6 bases and the J segment 0 bases; nucleotides outside the gene matches: 5. The CDR3 contains 15 residues. Germline values: CDR1 SNHLY, CDR2 FYNNEI. In nucleotides, the CDR3 is TGTGCCAGCAGGTTGGACAGGGGTCCTAACTATGGCTACACCTTC. It is translated as CASRLDRGPNYGYTF. Variable domain in full (rest from reference TRBV2 and TRBJ1-2): EPEVTQTPSHQVTQMGQEVILRCVPISNHLYFYWYRQILGQKVEFLVSFYNNEISEKSEIFDDQFSVERPDGSNFTLKIRSTKLEDSAMYFCASRLDRGPNYGYTFGSGTRLTVV.

The CDR3 bases are TGTGCCACCAGTCTGTCTGGGAGTAGGTACAATGAGCAGTTCTTC. The encoded protein is CATSLSGSRYNEQFF. J is TRBJ2-1 and V is TRBV15, with a weak D call TRBD2 (5 bases). The V end was cut by 6 bases, the J end by 4 bases, with 16 bases between. The length of the CDR3 is 15 residues. From germline, CDR1 is LNHNV and CDR2 YYDKDF (reference sequence).

This clonotype turned up a few times. V and J are TRBV6-6 and TRBJ2-7, with 10 positions matching TRBD2. CDR1 is MNHNY, CDR2 SVGAGI, per germline (reference sequence). V shed 8 bases, J shed 2 bases, and the junction held 3 bases outside the gene matches. The CDR3 is 13 amino acids. The CDR3 loop reads CASGAGGPYEQYV. In DNA, the CDR3 is TGTGCCAGCGGAGCGGGAGGGCCCTACGAGCAGTACGTC.

This clonotype showed up just a few times. The rearrangement uses TRBV28 and TRBJ2-1; TRBD2 matches 7 bases. The CDR3 extends over 15 amino acids. V shed 10 bases and J 9 bases; nucleotides not matched to a gene: 18. CDR1 and CDR2 from the germline V gene are MDHEN and SYDVKM. In DNA form, the CDR3 reads TGTGCCACCAACCTCGGGAGCGGGAACGTTGTTGAGCAGTTCTTC. Translating gives CATNLGSGNVVEQFF.